The sequence of this TCR beta chain was determined in a study of T-cell reconstitution after alpha-beta-depleted transplantation in children. Unique molecular identifiers tagged the TCRbeta library. TCRdb re-derived calls from the PCR reads in MiXCR, one entry per CDR3 protein. The sample lists approximately 420,000 distinct CDR3 sequences; approximately 10% were seen once. Germline V gene sequence: CDR1 MRHNA, CDR2 SNTAGT. V lost 5 bases and J lost 3, with 14 bases in between. CDR3 length: 15 amino acids. The chain combines TRBV6-4 with TRBJ2-1; D is perhaps TRBD2 (6 bases). The source was PBMCs from the stem cell graft donor, collected from the stem cell graft. This sequence was found in a human donor who donated a stem cell graft to a child with acute myeloid leukemia. CDR3 nucleotides: TGTGCCAGCAGTAGGAATAGCGGAGACTACAATGAGCAGTTCTTC. Protein: CASSRNSGDYNEQFF.